This T cell receptor beta chain originates from a study of blood T cell repertoires in COVID-19. Across the whole study: The samples span acute and convalescent COVID-19 from the United States, Italy and Spain. T cells, B-cell-depleted T cells, or PBMCs supplied cDNA or gDNA.

Methods used by the authors: Reference gene primers were amplified, and this amplification served to estimate nucleated cell counts. Profiled with immunoSEQ multiplex PCR; TCRdb holds only in-frame clones, not every one. V and J calls and clone size come straight from that table; D and trimming were deduced from the DNA. The data show roughly 43,000 clones, with 80% to 90% seen just once and 15% to 20% held by the top ten. Germline CDR1 reads SGHTA; CDR2 reads FQGNSA. The CDR3 totals 15 residues. Trimming cost V 1 base and J 5 bases, with 11 bases left between them. The receptor was isolated from a human donor in a cohort sampled during active COVID-19. The chain is built from TRBV7-2 and TRBJ2-2; the D gene is possibly TRBD2 (6 bases). The material sequenced was peripheral blood. The CDR3 sequence: CASSLGGAQTGELFF. The CDR3 nucleotides are TGTGCCAGCAGCTTAGGCGGGGCCCAAACCGGGGAGCTGTTTTTT.